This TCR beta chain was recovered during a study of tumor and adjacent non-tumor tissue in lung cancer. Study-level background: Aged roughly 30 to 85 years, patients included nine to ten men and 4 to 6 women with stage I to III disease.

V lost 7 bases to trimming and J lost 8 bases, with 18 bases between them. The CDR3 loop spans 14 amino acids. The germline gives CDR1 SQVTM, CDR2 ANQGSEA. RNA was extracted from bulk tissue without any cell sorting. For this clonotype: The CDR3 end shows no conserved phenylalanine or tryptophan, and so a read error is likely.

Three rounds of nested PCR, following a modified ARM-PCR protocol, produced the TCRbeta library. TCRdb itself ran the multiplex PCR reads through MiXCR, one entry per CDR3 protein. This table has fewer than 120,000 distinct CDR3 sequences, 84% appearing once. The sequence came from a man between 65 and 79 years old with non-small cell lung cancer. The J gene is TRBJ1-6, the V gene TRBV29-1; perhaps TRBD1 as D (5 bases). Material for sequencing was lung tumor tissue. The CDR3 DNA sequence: TGCAGCGCCCGGGAGGGACGGGGGGATTCACCCCTCCACTTA. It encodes CSAREGRGDSPLHL.